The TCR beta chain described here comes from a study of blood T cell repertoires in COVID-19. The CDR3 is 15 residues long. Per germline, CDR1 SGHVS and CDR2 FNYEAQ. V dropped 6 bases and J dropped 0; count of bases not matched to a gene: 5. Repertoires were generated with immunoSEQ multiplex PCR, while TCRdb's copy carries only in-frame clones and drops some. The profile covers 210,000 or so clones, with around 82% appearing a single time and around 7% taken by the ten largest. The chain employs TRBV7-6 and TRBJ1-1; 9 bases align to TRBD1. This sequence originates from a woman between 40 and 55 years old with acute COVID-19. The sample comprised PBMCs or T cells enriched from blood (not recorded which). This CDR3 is CASSFGQGLNTEAFF. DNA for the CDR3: TGTGCCAGCAGTTTTGGACAGGGGTTGAACACTGAAGCTTTCTTT. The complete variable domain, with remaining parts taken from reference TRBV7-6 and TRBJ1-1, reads GAGVSQSPRYKVTKRGQDVALRCDPISGHVSLYWYRQALGQGPEFLTYFNYEAQQDKSGLPNDRFSAERPEGSISTLTIQRTEQRDSAMYRCASSFGQGLNTEAFFGQGTRLTVV.